Sequencing of this T cell receptor beta chain was carried out in a study of breast tumors, draining lymph nodes, adjacent tissues. Findings and caveats of the study: Tumor and nontumor repertoires were significantly more similar in luminal-like than in basal-like breast cancer.

Using its own MiXCR run on the multiplex PCR reads, TCRdb lists one record per CDR3 protein. This table has approximately 63,000 distinct CDR3 sequences, 57% appearing once. Trimming shortened V by 3 bases and J by 3 bases, and 10 bases separated the two germline ends. From germline, CDR1 is SQVTM and CDR2 ANQGSEA. The CDR3 spans 13 residues. This clonotype was counted once. What it binds is unknown. The chain has TRBV29-1 and TRBJ2-3; a possible D gene is TRBD1 (6 bases). The receptor comes from a female donor with breast cancer. Some clones in this sample may be carry-over from other donors' samples. The material sequenced was breast tumor tissue. This chain's CDR3 is CSVDQTGTDTQYF. In DNA form, the CDR3 reads TGCAGCGTTGATCAGACAGGAACAGATACGCAGTATTTT.